This T cell receptor (beta chain) was sequenced in a study of cytomegalovirus exposure and HLA in healthy donors. Notes on the study in general: Roughly even sequencing depth across donors was the assumption behind the presence/absence analyses.

In its sample, this clone was seen a few times. The target antigen is unknown. Vbeta (60) and Jbeta (13) primers were used in the PCR. The protocol was immunoSEQ multiplex PCR, while the TCRdb copy is restricted to in-frame clones and leaves out a portion. The sample lists 100,000 to 150,000 clones, about 80% seen once, with approximately 8.4% in the top ten. V lost 0 bases, J lost 0 bases, and 7 bases lay in between. Germline CDR1 SGHDT, CDR2 YYEEEE. CDR3 length: 15 residues. The V gene is TRBV5-6, the J gene TRBJ1-3; D gene uncertain. Sequencing was performed on PBMCs. This clonotype originated in a man aged 25-45 years in good health and CMV-seropositive. The CDR3 is CASSLGHLSGNTIYF. The CDR3 DNA reads TGTGCCAGCAGCTTGGGACACCTCTCTGGAAACACCATATATTTT. Full variable domain (remainder filled in from reference TRBV5-6 and TRBJ1-3): DAGVTQSPTHLIKTRGQQVTLRCSPKSGHDTVSWYQQALGQGPQFIFQYYEEEERQRGNFPDRFSGHQFPNYSSELNVNALLLGDSALYLCASSLGHLSGNTIYFGEGSWLTVV.